This T cell receptor beta chain was documented in a study of blood T cells in healthy people across ages. Isolating PBMCs gave at least 6 million of these cells per sample. Study-wide results and caveats: In older individuals, TCR beta diversity per million T cells was lower, falling roughly linearly with age.

The CDR3 length is 14 residues. Germline V gene sequence: CDR1 SGHAT, CDR2 FQDESV (reference sequence). The V end lost 4 bases, the J end lost 5 bases, and 13 bases lay between the germline ends. It was with a sample-barcoded 5' primer and a J-beta primer mix that a second PCR of about 6 to 12 cycles was run. TCRdb itself ran the 5' RACE reads through MiXCR, one entry per CDR3 protein. The sample has around 1.7 million distinct CDR3 sequences, 25% to 30% seen once. Points on this clonotype: The target antigen is unknown.

J is TRBJ2-3 and V is TRBV11-1; no reliable D call. The receptor's source is a woman aged 25 to 39 in good health. The sample was blood. The CDR3 nucleotides read TGTGCCAGCAGCTGGTCCAGTTCTCTAGATACGCAGTATTTT. Its translation: CASSWSSSLDTQYF.